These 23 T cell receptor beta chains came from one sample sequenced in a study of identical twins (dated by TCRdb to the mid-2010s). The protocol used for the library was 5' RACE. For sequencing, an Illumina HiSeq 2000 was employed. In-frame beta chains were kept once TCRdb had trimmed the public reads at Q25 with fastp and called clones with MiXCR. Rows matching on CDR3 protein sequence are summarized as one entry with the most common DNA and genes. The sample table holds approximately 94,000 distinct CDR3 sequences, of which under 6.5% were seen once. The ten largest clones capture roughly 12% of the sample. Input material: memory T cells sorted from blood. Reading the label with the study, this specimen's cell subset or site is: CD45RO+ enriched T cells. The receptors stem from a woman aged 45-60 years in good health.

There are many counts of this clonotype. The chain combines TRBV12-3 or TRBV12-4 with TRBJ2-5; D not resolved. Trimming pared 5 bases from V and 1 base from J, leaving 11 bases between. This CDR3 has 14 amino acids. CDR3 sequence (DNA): TGTGCCAGCAGTCCCCCCCGGATCCAAGAGACCCAGTACTTC. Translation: CASSPPRIQETQYF.

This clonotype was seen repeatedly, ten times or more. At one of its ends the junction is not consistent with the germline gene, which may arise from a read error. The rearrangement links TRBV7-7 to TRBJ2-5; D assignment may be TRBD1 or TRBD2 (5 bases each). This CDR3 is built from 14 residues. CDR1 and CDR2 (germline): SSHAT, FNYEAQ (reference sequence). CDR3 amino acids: CASSFGGVGETQYF. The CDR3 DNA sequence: TGTGCTAGCAGCTTTGGGGGAGTAGGAGAGACCCAGTACTTC. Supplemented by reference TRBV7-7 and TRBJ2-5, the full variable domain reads GAGVSQSPRYKVTKRGQDVTLRCDPISSHATLYWYQQALGQGPEFLTYFNYEAQPDKSGLPSDRFSAERPEGSISTLTIQRTEQRDSAMYRCASSFGGVGETQYFGPGTRLLVL.

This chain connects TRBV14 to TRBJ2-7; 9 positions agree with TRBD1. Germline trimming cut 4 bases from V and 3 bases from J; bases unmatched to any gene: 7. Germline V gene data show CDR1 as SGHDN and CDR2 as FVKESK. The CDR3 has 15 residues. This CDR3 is CASSPGGQGFYEQYF. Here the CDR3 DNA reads TGTGCCAGCAGCCCAGGGGGACAGGGCTTCTACGAGCAGTACTTC.

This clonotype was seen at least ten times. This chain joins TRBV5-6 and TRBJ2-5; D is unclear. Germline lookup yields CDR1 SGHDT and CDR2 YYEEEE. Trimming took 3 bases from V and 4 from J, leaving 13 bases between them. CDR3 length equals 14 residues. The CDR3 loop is CASSYESVGETQYF. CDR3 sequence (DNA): TGTGCCAGCAGCTATGAGTCGGTCGGAGAGACCCAGTACTTC.

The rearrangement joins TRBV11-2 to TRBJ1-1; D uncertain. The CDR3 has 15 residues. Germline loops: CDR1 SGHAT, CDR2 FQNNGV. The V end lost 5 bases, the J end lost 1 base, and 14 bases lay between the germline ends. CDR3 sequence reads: CASSIRRAANTEAFF. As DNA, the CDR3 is TGTGCCAGCAGCATCCGGAGGGCAGCGAACACTGAAGCTTTCTTT.

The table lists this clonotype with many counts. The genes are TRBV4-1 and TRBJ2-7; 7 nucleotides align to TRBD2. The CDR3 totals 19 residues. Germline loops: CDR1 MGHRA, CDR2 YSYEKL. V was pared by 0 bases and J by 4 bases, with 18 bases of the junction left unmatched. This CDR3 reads CASSQERTRAPRLGYEQYF. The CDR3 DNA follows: TGCGCCAGCAGCCAAGAGAGGACTAGGGCACCACGTTTAGGTTACGAGCAGTACTTC.

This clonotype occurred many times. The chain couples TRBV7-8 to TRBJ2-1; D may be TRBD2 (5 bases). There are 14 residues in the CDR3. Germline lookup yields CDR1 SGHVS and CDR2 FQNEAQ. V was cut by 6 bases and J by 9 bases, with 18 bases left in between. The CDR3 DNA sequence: TGTGCCAGCAGGTTGAGGTTCGGCGGAGGTGAGCAGTTCTTC. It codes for CASRLRFGGGEQFF.

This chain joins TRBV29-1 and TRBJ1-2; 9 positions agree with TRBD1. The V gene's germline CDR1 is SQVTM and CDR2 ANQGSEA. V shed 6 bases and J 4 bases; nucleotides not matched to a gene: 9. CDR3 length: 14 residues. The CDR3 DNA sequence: TGCAGCGTCAAGTTGGGACAGGGTGCCTATGGCTACACCTTC. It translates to CSVKLGQGAYGYTF. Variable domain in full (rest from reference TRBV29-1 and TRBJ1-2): SAVISQKPSRDICQRGTSLTIQCQVDSQVTMMFWYRQQPGQSLTLIATANQGSEATYESGFVIDKFPISRPNLTFSTLTVSNMSPEDSSIYLCSVKLGQGAYGYTFGSGTRLTVV.

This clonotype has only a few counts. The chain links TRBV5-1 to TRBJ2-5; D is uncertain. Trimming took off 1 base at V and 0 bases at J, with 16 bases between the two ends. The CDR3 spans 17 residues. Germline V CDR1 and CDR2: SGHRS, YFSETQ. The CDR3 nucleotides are TGCGCCAGCAGCTTGATAGCCGTGGGCAGGAACCAAGAGACCCAGTACTTC. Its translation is CASSLIAVGRNQETQYF.

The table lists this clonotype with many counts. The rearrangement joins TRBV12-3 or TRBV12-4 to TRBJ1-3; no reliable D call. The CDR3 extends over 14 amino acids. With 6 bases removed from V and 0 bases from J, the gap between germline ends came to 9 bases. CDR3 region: CASRLSTSGNTIYF. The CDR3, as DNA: TGTGCCAGCAGATTATCGACCTCTGGAAACACCATATATTTT.

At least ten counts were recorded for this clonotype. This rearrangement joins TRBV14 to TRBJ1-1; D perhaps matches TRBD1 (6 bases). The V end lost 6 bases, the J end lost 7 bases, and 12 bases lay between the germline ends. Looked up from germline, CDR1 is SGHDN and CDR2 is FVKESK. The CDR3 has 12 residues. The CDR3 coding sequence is TGTGCCAGCAGGGCAGGGGTATTTGAAGCTTTCTTT. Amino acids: CASRAGVFEAFF.

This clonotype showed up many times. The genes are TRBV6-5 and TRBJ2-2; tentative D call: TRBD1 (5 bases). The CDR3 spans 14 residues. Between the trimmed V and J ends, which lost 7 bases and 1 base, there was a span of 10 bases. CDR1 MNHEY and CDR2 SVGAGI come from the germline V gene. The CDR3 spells CASTPTVNTGELFF. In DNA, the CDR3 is TGTGCCAGCACCCCGACAGTGAACACCGGGGAGCTGTTTTTT.

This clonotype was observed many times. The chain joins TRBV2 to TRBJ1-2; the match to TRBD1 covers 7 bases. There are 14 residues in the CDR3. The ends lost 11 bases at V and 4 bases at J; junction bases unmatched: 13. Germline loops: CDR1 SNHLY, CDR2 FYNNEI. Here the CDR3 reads CAGRSNRGIYGYTF. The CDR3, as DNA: TGTGCCGGACGATCAAACAGGGGTATCTATGGCTACACCTTC.

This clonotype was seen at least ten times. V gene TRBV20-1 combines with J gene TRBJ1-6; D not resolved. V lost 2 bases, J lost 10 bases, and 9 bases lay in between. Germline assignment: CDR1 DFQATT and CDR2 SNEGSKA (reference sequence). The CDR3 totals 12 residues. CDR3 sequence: CSARREGSPLHF. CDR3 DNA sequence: TGCAGTGCTAGACGTGAAGGCTCACCCCTCCACTTT.

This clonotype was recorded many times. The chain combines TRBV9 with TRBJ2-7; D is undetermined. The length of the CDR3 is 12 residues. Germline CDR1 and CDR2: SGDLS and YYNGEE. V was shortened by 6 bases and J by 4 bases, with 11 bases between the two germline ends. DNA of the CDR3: TGTGCCAGCAACCTCATTGTTTACGAGCAGTACTTC. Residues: CASNLIVYEQYF.

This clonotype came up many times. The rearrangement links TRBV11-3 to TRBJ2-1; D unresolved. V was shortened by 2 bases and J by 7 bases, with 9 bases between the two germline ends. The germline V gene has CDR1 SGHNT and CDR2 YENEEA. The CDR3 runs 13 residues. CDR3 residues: CASSLHPQNEQFF. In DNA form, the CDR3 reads TGTGCCAGCAGCTTACACCCCCAAAATGAGCAGTTCTTC.

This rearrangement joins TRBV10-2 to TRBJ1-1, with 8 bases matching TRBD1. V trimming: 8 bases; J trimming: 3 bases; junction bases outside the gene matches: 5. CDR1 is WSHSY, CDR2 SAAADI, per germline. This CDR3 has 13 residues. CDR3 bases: TGCGCCAGCTCGGGACAGGTTTACACTGAAGCTTTCTTT. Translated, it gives CASSGQVYTEAFF.

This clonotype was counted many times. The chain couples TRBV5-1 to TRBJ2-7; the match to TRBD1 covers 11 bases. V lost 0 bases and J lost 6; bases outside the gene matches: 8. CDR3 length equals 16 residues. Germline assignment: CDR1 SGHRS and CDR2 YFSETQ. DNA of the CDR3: TGCGCCAGCAGCTTGGGGACAGGGGGCAACGGTATCGAGCAGTACGTC. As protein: CASSLGTGGNGIEQYV.

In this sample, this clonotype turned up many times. CDR3 DNA: TGTGCCAGCTCACCACTAGCGGGAGGGCCCTACGAGCAGTACGTC. Translated: CASSPLAGGPYEQYV. This chain connects TRBV18 to TRBJ2-7, with 11 bases lining up with TRBD2. The germline V gene has CDR1 KGHSH and CDR2 LQKENI. The CDR3 spans 15 residues. The J segment lost 2 bases and the V segment lost 1 base, leaving 1 base of the junction unmatched.

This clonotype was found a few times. The CDR3 DNA sequence: TGTGCCAGCAGCCGGGAGGCTAGCGGGCACACAGATACGCAGTATTTT. Translation gives CASSREASGHTDTQYF. The chain is built from TRBV3-1 and TRBJ2-3, with 8 positions matching TRBD2. CDR1 is LGHDT, CDR2 YNNKEL, per germline (reference sequence). The CDR3 spans 16 residues. The trim removed 4 bases at V and 2 bases at J, leaving 8 bases unmatched.

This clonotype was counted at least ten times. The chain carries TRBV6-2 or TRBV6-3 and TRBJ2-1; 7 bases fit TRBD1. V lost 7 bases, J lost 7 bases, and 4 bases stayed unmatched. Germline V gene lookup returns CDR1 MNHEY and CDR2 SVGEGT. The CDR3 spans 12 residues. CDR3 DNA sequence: TGTGCCAGCACGACAGGGCATAATGAGCAGTTCTTC. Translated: CASTTGHNEQFF.

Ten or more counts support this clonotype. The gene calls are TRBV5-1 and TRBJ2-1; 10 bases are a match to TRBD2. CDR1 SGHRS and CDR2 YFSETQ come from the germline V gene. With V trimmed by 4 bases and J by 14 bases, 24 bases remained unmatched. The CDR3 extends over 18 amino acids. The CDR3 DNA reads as TGCGCCAGCAGCAAACGGATGACTCGCCTAGCGGGAGTTGTAGGGGAGTTCTTC. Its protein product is CASSKRMTRLAGVVGEFF.

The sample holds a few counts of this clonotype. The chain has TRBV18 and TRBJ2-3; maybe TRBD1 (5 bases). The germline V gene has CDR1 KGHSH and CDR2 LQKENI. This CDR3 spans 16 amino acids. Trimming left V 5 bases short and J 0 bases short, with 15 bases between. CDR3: CASSTTGGSSTDTQYF. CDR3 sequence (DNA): TGTGCCAGCTCAACCACAGGCGGTTCTAGCACAGATACGCAGTATTTT.